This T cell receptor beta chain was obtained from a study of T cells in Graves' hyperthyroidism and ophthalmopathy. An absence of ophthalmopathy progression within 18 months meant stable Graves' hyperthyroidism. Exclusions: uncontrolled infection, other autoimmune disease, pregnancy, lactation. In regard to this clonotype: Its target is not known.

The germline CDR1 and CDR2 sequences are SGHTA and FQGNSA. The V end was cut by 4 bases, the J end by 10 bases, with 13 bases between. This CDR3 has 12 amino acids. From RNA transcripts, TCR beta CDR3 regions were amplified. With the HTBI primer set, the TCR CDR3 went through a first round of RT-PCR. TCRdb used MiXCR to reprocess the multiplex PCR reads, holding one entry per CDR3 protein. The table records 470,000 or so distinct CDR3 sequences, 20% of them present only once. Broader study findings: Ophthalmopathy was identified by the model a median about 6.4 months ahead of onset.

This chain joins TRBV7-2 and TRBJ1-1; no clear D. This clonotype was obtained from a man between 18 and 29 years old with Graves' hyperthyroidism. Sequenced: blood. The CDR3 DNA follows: TGTGCCAGCAGCTCCCTCGCGGGCGCAGCTTTCTTT. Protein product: CASSSLAGAAFF.